Listed below are T cell receptor beta chains from one sample, sequenced in a study of CD8 T cells in ankylosing spondylitis. TCRdb processed the 5' RACE reads anew with MiXCR; each CDR3 protein has one entry. The table has fewer than 200,000 distinct CDR3 sequences, around 19% seen once. Sequences were obtained from blood, either unsorted or a sorted T cell fraction (not recorded which). The receptors derive from a male donor with ankylosing spondylitis or in good health (not recorded which). Both conserved end residues are part of each CDR3. The D gene is left open where the match is weak. The size of a clone is reported for some rows only, either as once, few or many, or as a class for expanded clones.

size: .
V: TRBV19
D: .
J: TRBJ2-4
DNA: TGTACCAGTAGTCTACAGGGGGGGAACATTCAGTACTTC
CDR3: CTSSLQGGNIQYF

size: many
V: TRBV12-3/TRBV12-4
D: .
J: TRBJ2-1
DNA: TGTGCCAGCAGCCGAGGACTGGTCTCCTACAATGAGCAGTTCTTC
CDR3: CASSRGLVSYNEQFF

size: few
V: TRBV3-1
D: TRBD1
J: TRBJ1-2
DNA: TGTGCCAGCAGCCGCCCGGGACAGGGGACATATGGCTACACCTTC
CDR3: CASSRPGQGTYGYTF

size: few
V: TRBV9
D: TRBD2
J: TRBJ2-5
DNA: TGTGCCAGCAGCGCGGGGGGGCAGGAGACCCAGTACTTC
CDR3: CASSAGGQETQYF

size: .
V: TRBV7-2
D: .
J: TRBJ2-3
DNA: TGTGCCAGCAGCCCGCCACCTCGCGTCTTGGTGCAGTATTTT
CDR3: CASSPPPRVLVQYF

size: .
V: TRBV28
D: .
J: TRBJ2-4
DNA: TGTGCCAGCAGCCGTACTCGGGGATCCAAAAACATTCAGTACTTC
CDR3: CASSRTRGSKNIQYF

size: .
V: TRBV5-1
D: .
J: TRBJ2-2
DNA: TGCGCCAGCAGTATGGATTCCGCAGATAACACCGGGGAGCTGTTTTTT
CDR3: CASSMDSADNTGELFF

size: many
V: TRBV10-3
D: .
J: TRBJ2-2
DNA: TGTGCCGTGGGGGACTCCTTGAACACCGGGGAGCTGTTTTTT
CDR3: CAVGDSLNTGELFF

size: .
V: TRBV10-3
D: .
J: TRBJ1-1
DNA: TGTGCCATCAGCGTTTCAGGGTACACTGAAGCTTTCTTT
CDR3: CAISVSGYTEAFF

size: .
V: TRBV27
D: .
J: TRBJ1-2
DNA: TGTGCCAGCAGTTCCCAACTACGGACCACCGGCTGCACCTTC
CDR3: CASSSQLRTTGCTF

size: .
V: TRBV11-2
D: TRBD2
J: TRBJ2-3
DNA: TGTGCCAGCAGCTCTAGACTTTCGAGCGGGAGCGTCACAGATACGCAGTATTTT
CDR3: CASSSRLSSGSVTDTQYF

size: .
V: TRBV20-1
D: .
J: TRBJ2-3
DNA: TGCAGTGCTAGGGTGTCCGCAGATACGCAGTATTTT
CDR3: CSARVSADTQYF

size: .
V: TRBV29-1
D: TRBD1
J: TRBJ2-3
DNA: TGCAGCGCCTGGGACAGGAGCACAGATACGCAGTATTTT
CDR3: CSAWDRSTDTQYF

size: .
V: TRBV6-1
D: .
J: TRBJ1-1
DNA: TGTGCCAGCAGTGATATTGGGGCTGAAGCTTTCTTT
CDR3: CASSDIGAEAFF

size: few
V: TRBV6-2/TRBV6-3
D: TRBD2
J: TRBJ2-1
DNA: TGTGCCAGCAGTTACACGTTCCGGCTAGCGGGGTACTCCTACAATGAGCAGTTCTTC
CDR3: CASSYTFRLAGYSYNEQFF

size: .
V: TRBV10-3
D: TRBD1
J: TRBJ2-7
DNA: TGTGCCATCATGTCACCGGGACAGGGCTACGAGCAGTACTTC
CDR3: CAIMSPGQGYEQYF

size: .
V: TRBV27
D: .
J: TRBJ1-2
DNA: TGTGCCAGCGCGGCGGGGGGACGATATGGCTACACCTTC
CDR3: CASAAGGRYGYTF

size: many
V: TRBV14
D: .
J: TRBJ1-1
DNA: TGTGCCAGCAGCCTTACAGGGATTATTGAAGCTTTCTTT
CDR3: CASSLTGIIEAFF

size: few
V: TRBV7-9
D: TRBD2
J: TRBJ2-7
DNA: TGTGCCACCGAGGTCCTAGCGGGAGGCAAATTCTACGAGCAGTACTTC
CDR3: CATEVLAGGKFYEQYF

size: few
V: TRBV7-9
D: .
J: TRBJ2-2
DNA: TGTGCCAGCAGCTTAGCGGCCGGGGAGCTGTTTTTT
CDR3: CASSLAAGELFF

size: .
V: TRBV12-3/TRBV12-4
D: .
J: TRBJ2-3
DNA: TGTGCCAGCACGAGGGACACCAGCACAGATACGCAGTATTTT
CDR3: CASTRDTSTDTQYF

size: many
V: TRBV2
D: .
J: TRBJ1-2
DNA: TGTGCCAGCAGTGGTTCAGCCGTCTATGGCTACACCTTC
CDR3: CASSGSAVYGYTF

size: many
V: TRBV10-3
D: .
J: TRBJ2-7
DNA: TGTGCCATCAGTGACACCCTCTACGAGCAGTACTTC
CDR3: CAISDTLYEQYF

size: .
V: TRBV9
D: .
J: TRBJ2-7
DNA: TGTGCCCCCAGCCGGAACGAGCAGTACTTC
CDR3: CAPSRNEQYF

size: many
V: TRBV7-3
D: .
J: TRBJ1-1
DNA: TGTGCCAGCAGCTTAACGGGTGGGGAGGGGACTGAAGCTTTCTTT
CDR3: CASSLTGGEGTEAFF

size: few
V: TRBV19
D: TRBD1
J: TRBJ1-1
DNA: TGTGCCAGTAGTCGTACAGGGGGTTTCACTGAAGCTTTCTTT
CDR3: CASSRTGGFTEAFF

size: many
V: TRBV5-1
D: TRBD1
J: TRBJ2-7
DNA: TGCGCCAGCAGCGCCGGACAGGGAGTCAACGAGCAGTACTTC
CDR3: CASSAGQGVNEQYF

size: many
V: TRBV29-1
D: .
J: TRBJ1-1
DNA: TGCAGCGTTGTCCCCCTTAGGGTAGGAAACACTGAAGCTTTCTTT
CDR3: CSVVPLRVGNTEAFF

size: .
V: TRBV7-2
D: .
J: TRBJ2-1
DNA: TGTGCCAGCAGCTTAGGGTTGAGACTACCCAACAATGAGCAGTTCTTC
CDR3: CASSLGLRLPNNEQFF

size: .
V: TRBV10-3
D: .
J: TRBJ2-5
DNA: TGTGCCATCAGGGCAAGACAAGACCAAGAGACCCAGTACTTC
CDR3: CAIRARQDQETQYF

size: many
V: TRBV19
D: .
J: TRBJ2-7
DNA: TGTGCCAGTAGTCCTCGAGGGGGGGCTGCCTACGAGCAGTACTTC
CDR3: CASSPRGGAAYEQYF

size: .
V: TRBV6-6
D: .
J: TRBJ1-5
DNA: TGTGCCAGCAGTTACTCGGGGGAGCCCCAGCATTTT
CDR3: CASSYSGEPQHF

size: many
V: TRBV29-1
D: .
J: TRBJ2-4
DNA: TGCAGCGTTGAACTTCTACGGAGGGGTTTAGCCAAAAACATTCAGTACTTC
CDR3: CSVELLRRGLAKNIQYF

size: many
V: TRBV6-1
D: .
J: TRBJ2-1
DNA: TGTGCCAGCACCAGGGCTGCCTACAATGAGCAGTTCTTC
CDR3: CASTRAAYNEQFF

size: .
V: TRBV5-5
D: .
J: TRBJ1-2
DNA: TGTGCCAGCAGCTTGGTTCCAGGGGCAACCACCGATGGCTACACCTTC
CDR3: CASSLVPGATTDGYTF

size: many
V: TRBV6-5
D: .
J: TRBJ2-3
DNA: TGTGCCAGCAGTTACCGGCTAGCCACAGATACGCAGTATTTT
CDR3: CASSYRLATDTQYF

size: many
V: TRBV5-1
D: TRBD1
J: TRBJ2-7
DNA: TGCGCCAGCAGTACCTCCGGGACAGGGGACGAAATGGGACTTTTC
CDR3: CASSTSGTGDEMGLF

size: few
V: TRBV7-9
D: .
J: TRBJ2-5
DNA: TGTGCCAGCTTCGAGGTTCGCGAGACCCAGTACTTC
CDR3: CASFEVRETQYF

size: .
V: TRBV29-1
D: TRBD1
J: TRBJ2-7
DNA: TGCAGCGCCGTGCGGACAGGGGTGGGTGAGCAGTACTTC
CDR3: CSAVRTGVGEQYF

size: many
V: TRBV30
D: .
J: TRBJ2-5
DNA: TGTGCCCGGATGGGGGTCCAAGAGACCCAGTACTTC
CDR3: CARMGVQETQYF

size: many
V: TRBV28
D: .
J: TRBJ2-7
DNA: TGTGCCAGCAGGGACAGCCCCCAGAAGGAGTACTTC
CDR3: CASRDSPQKEYF

size: many
V: TRBV21-1
D: .
J: TRBJ2-1
DNA: TGTGCCAGCAGTCCCGGTCCGCCCGGGACAGTCCCCAATGAGCAGTTCTTC
CDR3: CASSPGPPGTVPNEQFF

size: many
V: TRBV20-1
D: TRBD2
J: TRBJ2-3
DNA: TGCAGTGCTAGTTCCACGACCGGGACTAGCGGGAGCTGGGTCACAGATACGCAGTATTTT
CDR3: CSASSTTGTSGSWVTDTQYF

size: .
V: TRBV5-1
D: TRBD2
J: TRBJ2-7
DNA: TGCGCCAGCTCTAGCGGGAGAACCTACGAGCAGTACTTC
CDR3: CASSSGRTYEQYF

size: few
V: TRBV30
D: TRBD2
J: TRBJ2-5
DNA: TGTGCCTGGAGTGTACCTGTGGGAGCGGGAAGGGTGAAGACCCAGTACTTC
CDR3: CAWSVPVGAGRVKTQYF

size: many
V: TRBV27
D: .
J: TRBJ1-2
DNA: TGTGCCAGCAGTTTGCCGCCGGCTGAAGCTATCTATGGCTACACCTTC
CDR3: CASSLPPAEAIYGYTF

size: many
V: TRBV7-2
D: .
J: TRBJ2-3
DNA: TGTGCCAGCAGCTTAGAGGACTTCAGCACAGATACGCAGTATTTT
CDR3: CASSLEDFSTDTQYF

size: many
V: TRBV14
D: .
J: TRBJ2-2
DNA: TGTGCCAGCAGCCTGACGGGGACTTTCGGGGAGCTGTTTTTT
CDR3: CASSLTGTFGELFF

size: .
V: TRBV20-1
D: TRBD1
J: TRBJ1-1
DNA: TGCAGTCCCCGGGACAGGGACACTGAAGCTTTCTTT
CDR3: CSPRDRDTEAFF

size: .
V: TRBV7-6
D: .
J: TRBJ1-6
DNA: TGTGCCAGCAGAGAACTAAGGGACACCAATTCACCCCTCCACTTT
CDR3: CASRELRDTNSPLHF

size: few
V: TRBV7-9
D: .
J: TRBJ2-5
DNA: TGTGCCAGCAGCTCCCCCCGGGGGACCCAAGAGACCCAGTACTTC
CDR3: CASSSPRGTQETQYF

size: few
V: TRBV20-1
D: .
J: TRBJ2-7
DNA: TGCAGTGCTAGAGATCCCCGGCGGAGCTACGAGCAGTACTTC
CDR3: CSARDPRRSYEQYF

size: many
V: TRBV28
D: TRBD1
J: TRBJ2-1
DNA: TGTGCCAGCAGTTCCCCCCTTAACAGGGGGGATGAGCAGTTCTTC
CDR3: CASSSPLNRGDEQFF

size: many
V: TRBV2
D: TRBD2
J: TRBJ2-1
DNA: TGTGCCAGCAACCTAGCGGGAGATGTGGATGAGCAGTTCTTC
CDR3: CASNLAGDVDEQFF

size: many
V: TRBV5-6
D: .
J: TRBJ2-2
DNA: TGTGCCAGCAGAGCCCTGGGGGAGCTGTTTTTT
CDR3: CASRALGELFF

size: .
V: TRBV6-1
D: .
J: TRBJ2-7
DNA: TGTGCCAGCGGTCCTTACGGATCGCGGGAGCAGTACTTC
CDR3: CASGPYGSREQYF

size: .
V: TRBV2
D: .
J: TRBJ2-7
DNA: TGTGCCAGCAGTGTGGTCCAAGCCTACGAGCAGTACTTC
CDR3: CASSVVQAYEQYF